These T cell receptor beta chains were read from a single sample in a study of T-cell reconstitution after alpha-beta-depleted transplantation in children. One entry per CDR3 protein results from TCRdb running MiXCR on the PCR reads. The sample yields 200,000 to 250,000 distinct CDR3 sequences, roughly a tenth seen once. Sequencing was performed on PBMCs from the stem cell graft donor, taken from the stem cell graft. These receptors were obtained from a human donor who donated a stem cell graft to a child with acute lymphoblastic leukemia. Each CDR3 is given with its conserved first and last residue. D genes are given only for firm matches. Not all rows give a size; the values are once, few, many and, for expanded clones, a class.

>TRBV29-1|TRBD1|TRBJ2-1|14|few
CSGMKRDRYNEQFF
TGCAGCGGCATGAAACGGGACAGATACAATGAGCAGTTCTTC
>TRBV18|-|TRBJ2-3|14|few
CASSKASSTDTQYF
TGTGCCAGCTCAAAGGCTAGCAGCACAGATACGCAGTATTTT
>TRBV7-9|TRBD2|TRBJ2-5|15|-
CASSGVAGGRETQYF
TGTGCCAGCAGCGGAGTAGCGGGGGGGCGTGAGACCCAGTACTTC
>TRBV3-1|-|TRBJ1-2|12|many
CASSQENGGYTF
TGTGCCAGCAGCCAAGAAAATGGGGGCTACACCTTC
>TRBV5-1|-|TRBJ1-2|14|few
CASSLEVYNYGYTF
TGCGCCAGCAGCTTGGAGGTCTATAACTATGGCTACACCTTC
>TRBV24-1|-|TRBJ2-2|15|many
CATSEAHGDTGELFF
TGTGCCACCAGTGAAGCCCACGGGGACACCGGGGAGCTGTTTTTT
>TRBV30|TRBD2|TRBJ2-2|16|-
CAWSGAGGPGTGELFF
TGTGCCTGGAGTGGAGCGGGGGGCCCTGGGACCGGGGAGCTGTTTTTT
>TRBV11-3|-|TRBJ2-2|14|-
CASSNAGSGGELFF
TGTGCCAGCAGCAACGCGGGTTCTGGCGGGGAGCTGTTTTTT
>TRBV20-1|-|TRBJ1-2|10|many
CSARLEGYTF
TGCAGTGCTAGACTAGAGGGCTACACCTTC
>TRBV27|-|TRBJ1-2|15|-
CASSFRGDTNYGYTF
TGTGCCAGCAGTTTCCGGGGGGATACTAACTATGGCTACACCTTC
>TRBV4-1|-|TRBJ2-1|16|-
CASSQPPRGAPMKQFF
TGCGCCAGCAGCCAGCCCCCCAGGGGGGCCCCAATGAAGCAGTTCTTC
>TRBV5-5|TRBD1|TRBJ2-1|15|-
CASSRQGTAYNEQFF
TGTGCCAGCAGCCGTCAAGGGACAGCCTACAATGAGCAGTTCTTC
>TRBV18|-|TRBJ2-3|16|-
CASSALWTVGEDTQYF
TGTGCCAGCTCAGCCCTTTGGACAGTTGGCGAGGATACGCAGTATTTT
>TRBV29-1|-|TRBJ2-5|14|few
CSVGEGVHEGTQYF
TGCAGCGTTGGGGAGGGGGTCCACGAGGGGACCCAGTACTTC
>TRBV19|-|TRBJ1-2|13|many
CASHHRAWDGYTF
TGTGCCAGTCATCACAGGGCCTGGGATGGCTACACCTTC
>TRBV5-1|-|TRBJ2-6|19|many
CASSLTTGPGSTGANVLTF
TGCGCCAGCAGCCTTACGACAGGCCCAGGGTCAACTGGGGCCAACGTCCTGACTTTC
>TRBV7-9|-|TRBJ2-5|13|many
CASGRGAQETQYF
TGTGCCAGCGGGAGGGGGGCTCAGGAGACCCAGTACTTC
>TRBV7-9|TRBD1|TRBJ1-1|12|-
CASSLRQGEAFF
TGTGCCAGCAGCTTACGACAGGGTGAAGCTTTCTTT
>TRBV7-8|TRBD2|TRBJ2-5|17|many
CASSLAGLAGTQETQYF
TGTGCCAGCAGCTTAGCTGGGCTAGCGGGGACCCAAGAGACCCAGTACTTC
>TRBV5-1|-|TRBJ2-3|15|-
CASANEQGFTDTQYF
TGCGCCAGCGCCAACGAACAGGGATTCACAGATACGCAGTATTTT
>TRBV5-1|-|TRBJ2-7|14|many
CASRTGFVAYEQYF
TGCGCCAGCCGAACAGGGTTTGTCGCCTACGAGCAGTACTTC
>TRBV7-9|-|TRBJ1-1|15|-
CASSLVRGVRSEAFF
TGTGCCAGCAGCTTAGTAAGGGGGGTGCGGTCTGAAGCTTTCTTT
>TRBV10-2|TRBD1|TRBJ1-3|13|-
CATQGTAGNTIYF
TGCGCCACCCAGGGGACAGCTGGAAACACCATATATTTT
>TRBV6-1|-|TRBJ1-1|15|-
CASSALGRINTEAFF
TGTGCCAGCAGCGCTTTGGGACGGATAAACACTGAAGCTTTCTTT
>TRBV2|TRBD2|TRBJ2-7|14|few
CASSPGTSSYEQYF
TGTGCCAGCAGCCCCGGGACTAGCTCCTACGAGCAGTACTTC
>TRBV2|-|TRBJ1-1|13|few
CASSELGNTEAFF
TGTGCCAGCAGTGAATTGGGGAACACTGAAGCTTTCTTT
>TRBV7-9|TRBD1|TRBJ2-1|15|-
CASSPGQVVIDEQFF
TGTGCCAGCAGCCCGGGACAGGTGGTCATTGATGAGCAGTTCTTC
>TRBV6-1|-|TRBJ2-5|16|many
CASSLFTTGLQETQYF
TGTGCCAGCAGCCTTTTTACTACCGGGCTCCAAGAGACCCAGTACTTC
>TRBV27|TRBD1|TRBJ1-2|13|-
CASRSGTDYGYTF
TGTGCCAGCAGGTCAGGGACAGACTATGGCTACACCTTC
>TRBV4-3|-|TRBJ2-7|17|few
CASSQGVTSATSYEQYF
TGCGCCAGCAGCCAAGGTGTGACTTCAGCGACTTCCTACGAGCAGTACTTC
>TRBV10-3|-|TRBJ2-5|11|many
CAARGGETQYF
TGTGCCGCCCGAGGGGGAGAGACCCAGTACTTC
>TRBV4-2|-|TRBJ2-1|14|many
CASSQELKENEQFF
TGTGCCAGCAGCCAAGAACTGAAGGAGAATGAGCAGTTCTTC
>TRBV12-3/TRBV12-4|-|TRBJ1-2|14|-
CASSPSGSNYGYTF
TGTGCCAGCAGTCCCTCCGGATCTAACTATGGCTACACCTTC
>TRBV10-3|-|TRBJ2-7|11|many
CAISEGYEQYF
TGTGCCATCAGTGAGGGCTACGAGCAGTACTTC
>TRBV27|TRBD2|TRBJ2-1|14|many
CASSSGLVVNEQFF
TGTGCCAGCAGTTCCGGACTAGTGGTCAATGAGCAGTTCTTC
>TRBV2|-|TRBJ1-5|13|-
CASSAPFSQPQHF
TGTGCCAGCAGTGCCCCTTTCTCACAGCCCCAGCATTTT
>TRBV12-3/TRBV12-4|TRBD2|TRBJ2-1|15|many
CASSLAGGFLNEQFF
TGTGCCAGCAGCTTAGCGGGGGGTTTCTTGAATGAGCAGTTCTTC
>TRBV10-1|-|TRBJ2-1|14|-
CASSESGGGNEQFF
TGCGCCAGCAGTGAGTCCGGGGGCGGGAATGAGCAGTTCTTC
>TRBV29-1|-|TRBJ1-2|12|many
CSVELRSYGYTF
TGCAGCGTTGAACTTAGGAGCTATGGCTACACCTTC
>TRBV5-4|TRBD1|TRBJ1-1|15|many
CASSVDREMNTEAFF
TGTGCCAGCAGCGTTGACAGGGAAATGAACACTGAAGCTTTCTTT